This T cell receptor (beta chain) was sequenced for a study of blood T cell repertoires in COVID-19. CDR1 is LNHDA, CDR2 SQIVND, per germline (reference sequence). The CDR3 has 15 amino acids. V was pared by 4 bases and J by 6 bases, with 8 bases of the junction left unmatched. Some clones are missing from TCRdb's copy, which holds only in-frame ones; the method was immunoSEQ multiplex PCR. The sample holds more than 90,000 clones, approximately 91% seen once. The TCR was taken from a man aged 50 or older with acute or convalescent COVID-19. V usage is TRBV19 and J usage is TRBJ1-5; TRBD1 matches 8 bases. The sequenced material came from peripheral blood. The CDR3 bases are TGTGCCAGTAGTACTCTCCCAGGGGGCGGTCAGCCCCAGCATTTT. It translates to CASSTLPGGGQPQHF.